This entry describes one TCR beta chain. Its matching antigen is unknown. Primers included in the PCR were 60 Vbeta and 13 Jbeta primers. Measured with immunoSEQ multiplex PCR; TCRdb has only the in-frame clones, and not every one. Of 100,000 to 150,000 clones detected, around 84% appear once; the ten largest clones hold around 5.8%. The data were taken from a study of cytomegalovirus exposure and HLA in healthy donors. Study-wide findings and caveats: On later analysis, the bulk of CMV-associated TCR beta chains appeared to be HLA-restricted. Researchers reported in a later analysis that common viral pathogens appeared linked to several top clusters. TCR beta sequences reportedly predicted most subjects' HLA-A and HLA-B alleles accurately.

CDR1 is MDHEN and CDR2 is SYDVKM in the germline V gene. This CDR3 region has 15 residues. Trimming removed 5 bases from V and 1 base from J, with 12 bases in between. The specimen sequenced was PBMCs. The TCR sequence derives from a woman in her 40s in good health and CMV-seronegative. The chain links TRBV28 to TRBJ1-3, with D possibly being TRBD1 (5 bases). The CDR3 region has the DNA TGTGCCAGCAGTGCCGGGGGTGGGTCTGGAAACACCATATATTTT. It specifies CASSAGGGSGNTIYF.